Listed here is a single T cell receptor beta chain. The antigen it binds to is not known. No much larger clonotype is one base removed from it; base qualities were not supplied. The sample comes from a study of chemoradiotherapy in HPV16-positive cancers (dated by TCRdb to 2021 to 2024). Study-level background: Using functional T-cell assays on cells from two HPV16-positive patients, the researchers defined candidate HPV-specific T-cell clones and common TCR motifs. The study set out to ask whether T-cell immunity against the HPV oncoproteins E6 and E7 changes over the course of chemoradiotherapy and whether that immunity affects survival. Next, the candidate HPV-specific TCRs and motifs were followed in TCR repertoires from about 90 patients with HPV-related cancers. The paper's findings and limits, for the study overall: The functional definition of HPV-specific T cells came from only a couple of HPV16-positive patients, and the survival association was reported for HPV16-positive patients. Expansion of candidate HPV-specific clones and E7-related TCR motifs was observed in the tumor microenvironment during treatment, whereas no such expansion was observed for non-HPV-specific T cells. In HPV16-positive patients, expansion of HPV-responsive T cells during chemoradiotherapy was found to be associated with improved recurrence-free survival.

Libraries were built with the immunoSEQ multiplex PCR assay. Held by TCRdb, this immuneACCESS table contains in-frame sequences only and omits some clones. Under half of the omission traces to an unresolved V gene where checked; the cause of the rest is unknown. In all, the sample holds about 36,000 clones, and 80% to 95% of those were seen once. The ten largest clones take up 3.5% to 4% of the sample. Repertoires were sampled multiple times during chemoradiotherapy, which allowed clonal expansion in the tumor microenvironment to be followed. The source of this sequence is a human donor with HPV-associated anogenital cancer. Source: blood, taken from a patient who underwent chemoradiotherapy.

At the DNA level, the sequence is TGTGCCAGCAGCCGCCAGGGGGCGGGTTATAATTCACCCCTCCACTTT. Its amino acids are CASSRQGAGYNSPLHF. The chain couples TRBV7-2 to TRBJ1-6, with 8 central nucleotides matching TRBD1. CDR1 and CDR2 (SGHTA, FQGNSA) derive from the germline V gene. At the junction V is shortened by 5 bases and J by 4 bases; bases outside the gene matches: 7. The CDR3 holds 16 amino acids from the cysteine to the phenylalanine. CDR3 DNA only is kept here, 48 bases in frame from base 1.